This is a list of T cell receptor beta chains from one sample in a study of CD8 T cells in Susac syndrome. TCRdb reanalysed the immunoSEQ multiplex PCR reads using MiXCR and keeps one entry per CDR3 protein. The repertoire holds about 85,000 distinct CDR3 sequences, with around 93% as singletons. Specimen: CD8+ T cells from PBMCs. The receptors originated from a human donor with Susac syndrome. CDR3s leave out the opening cysteine and the closing phenylalanine or tryptophan. Size tells how often a clone was seen (once, few, many) or the class of an expanded clone, and some rows leave it out.

clone_size v_call cdr3_aa
- TRBV14 ASSRNRGVNTEAF
- TRBV15 ATSRVGRADEKLF
once TRBV12-3/TRBV12-4 ASSFGTGGWSEQF
- TRBV29-1 SVKAGGRPGTGELF
- TRBV6-2/TRBV6-3 ASSAGGNRETQY
- TRBV5-1 ASSPSDRLWTEAF
- TRBV28 ASSLLADTGELF
once TRBV5-1 ASSSYLSGVLAQETQY
- TRBV13 ASRPPSGRAPDTQY
- TRBV4-2 ASSQDREWF
- TRBV29-1 SVADQGKLF
- TRBV20-1 SARLDRVYQPQH
- TRBV20-1 SARPGTSGLDEQF
- TRBV12-3/TRBV12-4 ASSLLVGELF
- TRBV7-6 ASSPREFGTDTQY
- TRBV29-1 SVEMRTDTQY
- TRBV6-5 ASSYGAGASNEQF
- TRBV18 ASSYGTEETQY
- TRBV11-2 ASSKEREGPETQY
- TRBV9 ASSVRDYRIPYRTDTQY
- TRBV3-1 ASIDFGRADTEAF
once TRBV29-1 SVERTDGYT
- TRBV7-9 ASTPPTRHEQF
once TRBV20-1 SASGDRGKETQY
- TRBV9 ASSVERGGLWNEQF
- TRBV19 ASSVQGRSQPQH
- TRBV21-1 ARREGRDTQY
once TRBV15 ATSREQDEQF
- TRBV29-1 SVGTGAEQY
- TRBV4-1 ASSQEGAGGLDEQY
- TRBV27 ASSMGTSGNNEQF
- TRBV4-3 ASSPTRYNEQF
- TRBV20-1 SAGDSTYQETQY
- TRBV19 ASNAGNLGYT
- TRBV6-2/TRBV6-3 ASSGSPYNEQF
- TRBV9 ASSGQGTTEAF
- TRBV29-1 SVAGTSGSNEQF
- TRBV9 ASSGDVSSYNEQF
- TRBV29-1 SVEGVRDRGAYEQY
- TRBV19 ASLNTGELF
- TRBV6-5 ASSLGQGSYEQY
- TRBV3-1 ASSPLGGRAANEQF
- TRBV18 ASSPGDFLWDEQF
few TRBV6-2/TRBV6-3 ASSSLETQY
- TRBV19 ASSYPDSYEQY
- TRBV4-1 ASSQENRGAGELF
- TRBV5-5 ASSLAWLAGGSEGTQY
- TRBV5-6 ASSPQVDEQF
once TRBV19 ATRGQGPGYT
- TRBV27 ASRSGRALLETQY
- TRBV5-6 ASSLGNVEQF
- TRBV7-9 ASSPSLEDTQY
- TRBV20-1 SARGLLGTSGNNEQF
- TRBV9 ASSITDYEQY
- TRBV20-1 SARGPSSYEQF